This T cell receptor (beta chain) was identified in a study of CD8 T cells in Susac syndrome. This CDR3 is built from 14 residues. Trimming left V 8 bases short and J 6 bases short, with 17 bases between. RNA totalling roughly 0.45 to 1 ug underwent reverse transcription with random hexamers. TCRdb re-analysed the immunoSEQ multiplex PCR reads in MiXCR, keeping a single row per CDR3 protein. Counted here are about 120,000 distinct CDR3 sequences, over 95% occurring once; the ten biggest clones make up roughly 0.13%. The chain couples TRBV12-3 or TRBV12-4 to TRBJ1-5; D unclear. The TCR comes from a human donor with Susac syndrome. The source material was CD4+ T cells from PBMCs. The CDR3 is CASDTSISGQPQHF. The CDR3, as DNA: TGTGCCAGCGACACATCCATCTCGGGTCAGCCCCAGCATTTT.